Listed here are 8 T cell receptor beta chains from one sample, sequenced in a study of blood T cell repertoires in COVID-19. Here immunoSEQ multiplex PCR was the method, and the copy in TCRdb shows in-frame clones only, minus some. Of over 100,000 clones in the sample, more than 75% were seen once. Sequencing was done on a sample of peripheral blood. All receptors come from a human donor in a cohort sampled during active COVID-19.

The CDR3 loop reads CASSLTQGGDIQYF. CDR3 sequence (DNA): TGTGCCAGCAGCTTAACCCAAGGGGGGGACATTCAGTACTTC. The rearrangement joins TRBV7-8 to TRBJ2-4, with D possibly being TRBD2 (7 bases). The CDR3 is made up of 14 amino acids. Trimming pared 2 bases from V and 8 bases from J, leaving 13 bases between. The germline CDR1 and CDR2 sequences are SGHVS and FQNEAQ.

The genes are TRBV6-4 and TRBJ2-2; 8 bases are a match to TRBD1. Trimming at V came to 2 bases and at J to 4 bases, leaving 12 bases not matched to a gene. The germline gives CDR1 MRHNA, CDR2 SNTAGT. The CDR3 length is 18 residues. CDR3 loop: CASSDPFRDRIGTGELFF. CDR3 sequence (DNA): TGTGCCAGCAGTGACCCATTCCGGGACAGGATAGGCACCGGGGAGCTGTTTTTT.

Only one count was recorded for this clone. The chain uses TRBV5-4 and TRBJ1-4; 8 nucleotides match TRBD1. This CDR3 is built from 15 residues. Germline V CDR1 and CDR2: SGHNT, YYREEE (reference sequence). The V segment lost 3 bases and the J segment 5 bases; nucleotides outside the gene matches: 6. CDR3 protein: CASSSDRGLNEKLFF. The CDR3 DNA follows: TGTGCCAGCAGCTCCGACAGGGGTTTAAATGAAAAACTGTTTTTT. The full variable domain, with the rest looked up from reference TRBV5-4 and TRBJ1-4, is ETGVTQSPTHLIKTRGQQVTLRCSSQSGHNTVSWYQQALGQGPQFIFQYYREEENGRGNFPPRFSGLQFPNYSSELNVNALELDDSALYLCASSSDRGLNEKLFFGSGTQLSVL.

CDR3: CASSAGLAGAIYEQYF. In nucleotides, the CDR3 is TGTGCCAGCAGCGCAGGACTAGCGGGGGCCATATACGAGCAGTACTTC. J is TRBJ2-7 and V is TRBV9; 13 bases match TRBD2. The V segment lost 3 bases and the J segment 4 bases; nucleotides outside the gene matches: 7. This CDR3 comprises 16 residues. Germline V gene sequence: CDR1 SGDLS, CDR2 YYNGEE.

The chain is built from TRBV4-2 and TRBJ1-1; a weak D match, TRBD1 (5 bases). The germline V gene encodes CDR1 LGHNA and CDR2 YNFKEQ. The CDR3 loop spans 14 amino acids. Trimming left V 0 bases short and J 10 bases short, with 15 bases between. The CDR3 DNA sequence: TGTGCCAGCAGCCAAGACCCCCAGGGTCGGCTAGCTTTCTTT. This codes for CASSQDPQGRLAFF.

J is TRBJ2-3 and V is TRBV9; 7 nucleotides align to TRBD1. Germline V gene data show CDR1 as SGDLS and CDR2 as YYNGEE. This CDR3 has 16 amino acids. The J segment lost 3 bases and the V segment lost 4 bases, leaving 11 bases of the junction unmatched. CDR3 sequence reads: CASSLRQGDRTDTQYF. In DNA form, the CDR3 reads TGTGCCAGCAGCCTCCGACAGGGTGATAGGACAGATACGCAGTATTTT.

This chain joins TRBV5-4 and TRBJ1-6; maybe TRBD1 (6 bases). This CDR3 region has 14 residues. Germline loops: CDR1 SGHNT, CDR2 YYREEE (reference sequence). V was pared by 5 bases and J by 7 bases, with 13 bases between. CDR3 sequence: CASRMKGVNSPLHF. In DNA form, the CDR3 reads TGTGCCAGCAGGATGAAGGGGGTAAATTCACCCCTCCACTTT.

The chain recombines TRBV19 with TRBJ2-1, with 8 bases that match TRBD1. The CDR3 length is 16 residues. The J segment lost 1 base and the V segment lost 10 bases, leaving 12 bases of the junction unmatched. CDR1 LNHDA and CDR2 SQIVND come from the germline V gene (reference sequence). The chain's CDR3 is CATEPRGPRSYNEQFF. Written as DNA, the CDR3 is TGTGCCACTGAACCCAGGGGGCCCCGATCCTACAATGAGCAGTTCTTC.